This T cell receptor beta chain derives from a study of cytomegalovirus exposure and HLA in healthy donors. Comments on this clone: Its target is unknown.

Vbeta (60) and Jbeta (13) primers were used in the PCR. TCRdb's table, derived via immunoSEQ multiplex PCR, lists solely in-frame clones and lacks some. The sample carries about 250,000 clones, 80% to 90% recorded once. Broader study findings: In a later analysis, most CMV-associated TCR beta chains appeared HLA-restricted.

The V end was cut by 4 bases, the J end by 1 base, with 7 bases between. This CDR3 comprises 13 residues. The germline V gene encodes CDR1 SGHTA and CDR2 FQGTGA. This clonotype was sampled from a girl aged 2-10 years in good health and CMV-seronegative. V usage is TRBV7-3 and J usage is TRBJ1-1, with TRBD1 as a possible D gene (6 bases). Source material: PBMCs. The CDR3 DNA reads TGTGCCAGCAGCTCGGGACAGAACACTGAAGCTTTCTTT. Translating it yields CASSSGQNTEAFF. Filled out from reference TRBV7-3 and TRBJ1-1, the complete variable domain reads GAGVSQTPSNKVTEKGKYVELRCDPISGHTALYWYRQSLGQGPEFLIYFQGTGAADDSGLPNDRFFAVRPEGSVSTLKIQRTERGDSAVYLCASSSGQNTEAFFGQGTRLTVV.